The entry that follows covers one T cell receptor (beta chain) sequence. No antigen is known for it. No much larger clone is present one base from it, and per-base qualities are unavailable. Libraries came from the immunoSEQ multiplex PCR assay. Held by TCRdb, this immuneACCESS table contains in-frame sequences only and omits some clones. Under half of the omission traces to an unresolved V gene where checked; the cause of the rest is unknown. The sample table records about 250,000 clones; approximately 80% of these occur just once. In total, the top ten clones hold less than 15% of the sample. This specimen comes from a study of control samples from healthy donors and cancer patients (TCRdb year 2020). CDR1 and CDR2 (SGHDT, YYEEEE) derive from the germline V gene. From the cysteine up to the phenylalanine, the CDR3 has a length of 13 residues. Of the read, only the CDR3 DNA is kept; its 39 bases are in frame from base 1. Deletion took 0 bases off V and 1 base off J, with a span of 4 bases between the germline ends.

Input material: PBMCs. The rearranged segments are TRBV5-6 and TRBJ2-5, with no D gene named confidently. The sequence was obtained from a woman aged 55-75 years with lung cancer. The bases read TGTGCCAGCAGCTTGGGGTTCCAAGAGACCCAGTACTTC. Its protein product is CASSLGFQETQYF.